These 26 T cell receptor beta chains share one sample of origin, sequenced in a study of blood T cell repertoires in COVID-19. Assay: immunoSEQ multiplex PCR; the TCRdb copy retains only in-frame clones and omits some. The sample yields 150,000 or so clones, around 92% seen once. The sequenced sample was peripheral blood. Source of these receptors: a man between 25 and 39 years old with COVID-19, enrolled during active disease.

This rearrangement joins TRBV6-5 to TRBJ2-7, with TRBD1 identical over 8 bases. Trimming removed 2 bases from V and 6 bases from J; junction bases left unmatched: 6. Germline V CDR1 and CDR2: MNHEY, SVGAGI. This CDR3 contains 14 residues. The CDR3 bases are TGTGCCAGCAGTTACGTCCGGGACAGGAGCGAGCAGTACTTC. Protein product: CASSYVRDRSEQYF.

Here the CDR3 reads CAWIGQGYRSPLHF. Here the CDR3 DNA reads TGTGCCTGGATCGGGCAGGGGTATCGTTCACCCCTCCACTTT. This chain joins TRBV30 and TRBJ1-6, with D possibly TRBD1 on 6 matching bases. The CDR3 is made up of 14 amino acids. The V end was cut by 4 bases, the J end by 9 bases, with 16 bases between. Germline V gene data show CDR1 as GTSNPN and CDR2 as SVGIG (reference sequence). Full variable domain (remainder filled in from reference TRBV30 and TRBJ1-6): SQTIHQWPATLVQPVGSPLSLECTVEGTSNPNLYWYRQAAGRGLQLLFYSVGIGQISSEVPQNLSASRPQDRQFILSSKKLLLSDSGFYLCAWIGQGYRSPLHFGNGTRLTVT.

The gene calls are TRBV15 and TRBJ1-1, with D possibly being TRBD1 (5 bases). The CDR3 is made up of 15 amino acids. The V end lost 0 bases, the J end lost 3 bases, and 11 bases lay between the germline ends. Germline loops: CDR1 LNHNV, CDR2 YYDKDF (reference sequence). The CDR3 region has the DNA TGTGCCACCAGCAGAGAGGCAGGGCGATACACTGAAGCTTTCTTT. Amino acid sequence: CATSREAGRYTEAFF. The entire variable domain, with the rest obtained from reference TRBV15 and TRBJ1-1, is as follows: DAMVIQNPRYQVTQFGKPVTLSCSQTLNHNVMYWYQQKSSQAPKLLFHYYDKDFNNEADTPDNFQSRRPNTSFCFLDIRSPGLGDTAMYLCATSREAGRYTEAFFGQGTRLTVV.

The chain has TRBV7-8 and TRBJ1-4; tentatively, D is TRBD1 (6 bases). The germline V gene encodes CDR1 SGHVS and CDR2 FQNEAQ. Trimming cost V 2 bases and J 4 bases, with 14 bases left between them. This CDR3 is 16 amino acids long. Here the CDR3 reads CASSLIWGRGNEKLFF. Here the CDR3 DNA reads TGTGCCAGCAGCTTAATTTGGGGCAGGGGTAATGAAAAACTGTTTTTT. Together with reference TRBV7-8 and TRBJ1-4, the CDR3 gives the full variable domain: GAGVSQSPRYKVAKRGQDVALRCDPISGHVSLFWYQQALGQGPEFLTYFQNEAQLDKSGLPSDRFFAERPEGSVSTLKIQRTQQEDSAVYLCASSLIWGRGNEKLFFGSGTQLSVL.

CDR3 sequence reads: CASSLVQFYEQYF. CDR3 nucleotides: TGTGCCAGCAGTTTAGTACAGTTCTACGAGCAGTACTTC. The V and J genes are TRBV12-3 or TRBV12-4 and TRBJ2-7; D is undetermined. V was cut by 1 base and J by 3 bases, with 7 bases left in between. The CDR3 sequence is 13 residues long.

This chain links TRBV6-5 with TRBJ1-6; the D gene is possibly TRBD1 (5 bases). The CDR3 contains 15 residues. Germline-derived CDR1 and CDR2 are MNHEY and SVGAGI. V lost 0 bases and J 9 bases, leaving 12 bases between the germline ends. CDR3 DNA sequence: TGTGCCAGCAGTTACTCGGCGCGGGGGAGTTCACCCCTCCACTTT. Protein sequence: CASSYSARGSSPLHF.

The gene calls are TRBV7-2 and TRBJ1-2, with 8 bases matching TRBD1. Germline CDR1 reads SGHTA; CDR2 reads FQGNSA. The ends lost 4 bases at V and 2 bases at J; junction bases unmatched: 3. The length of the CDR3 is 14 residues. CDR3 sequence: CASSSRDRNYGYTF. CDR3 nucleotides: TGTGCCAGCAGCTCTCGGGACAGGAACTATGGCTACACCTTC.

The V call is TRBV7-3, the J call TRBJ2-5; 14 nucleotides align to TRBD2. This CDR3 is built from 16 residues. Trimming cost V 5 bases and J 4 bases; bases outside gene matches: 6. The germline V gene encodes CDR1 SGHTA and CDR2 FQGTGA. The CDR3 region is CASSPTSGGAIETQYF. In DNA form, the CDR3 reads TGTGCCAGCAGCCCGACTAGCGGGGGGGCCATAGAGACCCAGTACTTC.

This sequence joins TRBV5-4 and TRBJ2-5; 8 bases agree with TRBD2. Trimming removed 5 bases from V and 4 bases from J; junction bases left unmatched: 7. In germline, CDR1 is SGHNT, CDR2 YYREEE (reference sequence). The CDR3 consists of 14 residues. The CDR3 is CASSSGLAGETQYF. For the CDR3, the DNA is TGTGCCAGCAGTTCTGGACTAGCTGGAGAGACCCAGTACTTC.

The chain is built from TRBV2 and TRBJ2-5, with 9 bases fitting TRBD1. The CDR3 contains 17 residues. V lost 6 bases and J lost 5; bases outside the gene matches: 16. Per germline, CDR1 SNHLY and CDR2 FYNNEI. CDR3 in DNA: TGTGCCAGCAGCCAGGTCTCGGACAGGGGATTGAGGGAGACCCAGTACTTC. As protein: CASSQVSDRGLRETQYF.

This chain connects TRBV6-2 or TRBV6-3 to TRBJ1-6, with D unresolved. The V gene's germline CDR1 is MNHEY and CDR2 SVGEGT. V was trimmed by 6 bases and J by 4 bases, leaving 13 bases between them. The CDR3 length is 15 residues. The CDR3: CASRYEPGYNSPLHF. The CDR3 DNA follows: TGTGCCAGCAGATACGAACCGGGATATAATTCACCCCTCCACTTT.

This chain uses TRBV13 with TRBJ2-7, with TRBD1 as a possible D gene (6 bases). The V gene's germline CDR1 is PRHDT and CDR2 FYEKMQ (reference sequence). The CDR3 covers 16 residues. V lost 5 bases, J lost 2 bases, and 19 bases lay in between. In DNA, the CDR3 is TGTGCCAGCAGCCCCCCGAACAGGGTTTGCGCCTACGAGCAGTACTTC. This encodes CASSPPNRVCAYEQYF.

The J gene is TRBJ1-2, the V gene TRBV11-2; 7 bases fit TRBD1. After removal of 4 bases from V and 2 bases from J, the junction contained 7 bases not matched to a gene. The V gene's germline CDR1 is SGHAT and CDR2 FQNNGV. This CDR3 comprises 15 residues. This CDR3 is CASSSIRDSNYGYTF. In DNA form, the CDR3 reads TGTGCCAGCAGCTCTATTCGGGACAGCAACTATGGCTACACCTTC.

This chain connects TRBV11-2 to TRBJ1-6; D call uncertain. V was cut by 5 bases and J by 0 bases, with 20 bases left in between. The CDR3 has 19 residues. Germline CDR1 is SGHAT and CDR2 is FQNNGV. The CDR3 protein is CASSGVDIKRSSYNSPLHF. DNA for the CDR3: TGTGCCAGCAGCGGAGTGGATATTAAAAGGAGCTCCTATAATTCACCCCTCCACTTT.

CDR3 sequence reads: CASSISAVAGGKPYEQFF. In DNA, the CDR3 is TGTGCCAGTAGTATATCGGCGGTAGCGGGAGGCAAACCATATGAGCAGTTCTTC. The V and J genes are TRBV19 and TRBJ2-1; 10 nucleotides line up with TRBD2. The junction had 15 bases not matched to a gene; V was cut back by 2 bases and J by 8 bases. The CDR3 length is 18 residues. The germline V gene encodes CDR1 LNHDA and CDR2 SQIVND (reference sequence).

The chain couples TRBV11-1 to TRBJ2-1, with D perhaps matching TRBD1 (5 bases). The CDR3 consists of 15 residues. The germline V gene encodes CDR1 SGHAT and CDR2 FQDESV (reference sequence). With 4 bases removed from V and 5 bases from J, the gap between germline ends came to 15 bases. The CDR3 DNA reads TGTGCCAGCAGCTCACGGACAAGACCGGACAATGAGCAGTTCTTC. This codes for CASSSRTRPDNEQFF.

The chain recombines TRBV28 with TRBJ1-2; D gene unclear. Germline CDR1 MDHEN, CDR2 SYDVKM. CDR3 length: 10 amino acids. The DNA of the CDR3 is TGTGGCGTCCTCTCCTATGGCTACACCTTC. It codes for CGVLSYGYTF.

This clone occurred once. This chain joins TRBV6-4 and TRBJ2-5, with 11 bases aligning to TRBD1. The V gene end was trimmed by 4 bases and the J gene end by 5 bases; junction bases not matched to a gene: 6. Germline CDR1 is MRHNA and CDR2 is SNTAGT. This CDR3 is built from 15 residues. The CDR3: CASSAGTGGDETQYF. The CDR3 region has the DNA TGTGCCAGCAGTGCGGGGACAGGGGGAGATGAGACCCAGTACTTC.

V and J are TRBV28 and TRBJ2-6, with D perhaps TRBD1 (5 bases). The CDR3 runs to 15 residues. The germline gives CDR1 MDHEN, CDR2 SYDVKM. The ends were cut back, 7 bases at V and 1 base at J, with 11 bases in the middle. DNA for the CDR3: TGTGCCAGCATAGGACACCTTTCTGGGGCCAACGTCCTGACTTTC. This gives the protein CASIGHLSGANVLTF.

The rearrangement links TRBV6-5 to TRBJ1-6; 10 bases fit TRBD1. Germline V gene lookup returns CDR1 MNHEY and CDR2 SVGAGI. The V segment lost 2 bases and the J segment 5 bases; nucleotides outside the gene matches: 3. This CDR3 spans 16 amino acids. DNA for the CDR3: TGTGCCAGCAGTTACACCGGGACAGGGGATAATTCACCCCTCCACTTT. Residues: CASSYTGTGDNSPLHF.

This clone was picked up one time. The chain uses TRBV5-8 and TRBJ2-3; D possibly corresponds to TRBD2 (6 bases). Germline V gene lookup returns CDR1 SGHTS and CDR2 YDEGEE. V lost 4 bases, J lost 3 bases, and 12 bases lay in between. The CDR3 runs to 14 residues. The CDR3 loop is CASSPGAGTDTQYF. The DNA of the CDR3 is TGTGCCAGCAGCCCGGGAGCCGGTACAGATACGCAGTATTTT.

This rearrangement joins TRBV7-8 to TRBJ2-3; the match to TRBD2 covers 8 bases. Germline V gene sequence: CDR1 SGHVS, CDR2 FQNEAQ. J was trimmed by 2 bases and V by 5 bases; bases with no gene match: 6. The CDR3 covers 15 residues. In nucleotides, the CDR3 is TGTGCCAGCAGCGGCGACGGGAGGGCCACAGATACGCAGTATTTT. Its protein is CASSGDGRATDTQYF.

The rearrangement links TRBV7-7 to TRBJ2-5; D possibly corresponds to TRBD2 (6 bases). In germline, CDR1 is SSHAT, CDR2 FNYEAQ (reference sequence). The CDR3 covers 15 residues. V shed 5 bases and J shed 1 base, with 14 bases lying between them. The chain's CDR3 is CASSPGGTAQETQYF. As DNA, the CDR3 is TGTGCCAGCAGCCCTGGCGGGACGGCCCAAGAGACCCAGTACTTC.

The chain employs TRBV28 and TRBJ2-7, with D maybe TRBD2 (7 bases). The CDR3 extends over 14 amino acids. In germline, CDR1 is MDHEN, CDR2 SYDVKM. Trimming took off 8 bases at V and 0 bases at J, with 14 bases between the two ends. The CDR3 protein is CASPGGQGSYEQYF. CDR3 nucleotides: TGTGCCAGCCCCGGGGGGCAGGGCTCCTACGAGCAGTACTTC.

Only a few counts were recorded for this clone. V usage is TRBV4-2 and J usage is TRBJ2-6, with D perhaps matching TRBD1 (6 bases). Trimming pared 0 bases from V and 11 bases from J, leaving 14 bases between. This CDR3 has 15 residues. Germline V gene sequence: CDR1 LGHNA, CDR2 YNFKEQ. This chain's CDR3 is CASSQEGGGGYVLTF. CDR3 bases: TGTGCCAGCAGCCAAGAAGGGGGTGGTGGCTACGTCCTGACTTTC.

The chain combines TRBV5-4 with TRBJ2-2, with D unclear. This CDR3 region has 14 residues. Trimming took 0 bases from V and 2 from J, leaving 5 bases between them. Per the germline V gene, CDR1 is SGHNT and CDR2 is YYREEE (reference sequence). CDR3 protein: CASSLAQNTGELFF. CDR3 coding DNA: TGTGCCAGCAGCTTGGCCCAAAACACCGGGGAGCTGTTTTTT.